This T cell receptor (beta chain) was observed in a study of T-cell memory formation after mild COVID-19. Whole-study results and caveats: CD8+ contracting clones occupied EMRA, while CD4+ ones occupied mainly CM and EM. Contracting clones from day 15 to 85 had balanced CD4/CD8; later expanders favoured CD4+. Cross-reactive memory appears to have joined, as suggested by some responding clones showing up in pre-infection memory. Second-wave clones with a day 37 peak had unconfirmed SARS-CoV-2 specificity.

Details on this clonotype: The antigen is undetermined.

CDR1 LGHNA and CDR2 YSLEER come from the germline V gene. This CDR3 has 15 residues. V gave up 3 bases and J gave up 0 bases; unmatched junction bases: 2. One entry per CDR3 protein results from TCRdb running MiXCR on the 5' RACE reads. The data contain roughly 550,000 distinct CDR3 sequences, about 20% of them singletons. Specimen: PBMCs or a T cell subset sorted from them (not recorded which). The sequence came from an adult woman who had mild COVID-19 (a few samples of this study predate the infection). Cell type and time point are not known. This sequence joins TRBV4-3 and TRBJ2-7; TRBD1 agrees at 10 bases. Here the CDR3 reads CASSQGTGDSYEQYF. The CDR3 DNA reads as TGCGCCAGCAGCCAGGGGACAGGGGACTCCTACGAGCAGTACTTC.